A selection of T cell receptor beta chains follows, all from one sample in a study of T cells in localized non-small cell lung cancer. The protocol was immunoSEQ multiplex PCR, while the TCRdb copy is restricted to in-frame clones and leaves out a portion. The sample has about 1,200 clones; over 20% are singletons. The sequenced sample was normal lung tissue next to the tumor, obtained before any cancer treatment. These receptors came from a male donor at least 60 years old with stage III lung adenocarcinoma. Each CDR3 is given with its conserved first and last residue. The order of the fields is D gene, J gene, V gene, clone size, CDR3 protein, CDR3 DNA. D genes are given only for firm matches. Only some rows state a clone size, as once, few, many or a class for expanded clones.

TRBD1	TRBJ1-2	TRBV5-1	NA	CASSLGFTGGSYGYTF	TGCGCCAGCAGCTTGGGATTTACAGGGGGTTCATATGGCTACACCTTC
NA	TRBJ1-5	TRBV15	NA	CATSRDGAQNRVYNQPQHF	TGTGCCACCAGCAGAGACGGCGCACAGAACAGGGTCTACAATCAGCCCCAGCATTTT
NA	TRBJ2-3	TRBV6-8	NA	CASSYSGGTDTQYF	TGTGCCAGCTCCTACAGTGGGGGCACAGATACGCAGTATTTT
NA	TRBJ1-3	TRBV5-1	NA	CASSLEVGGGNTIYF	TGCGCCAGCAGCTTGGAGGTCGGGGGTGGAAACACCATATATTTT
NA	TRBJ1-1	TRBV6-8	medium-sized	CASRRARDLLYTEAFF	TGTGCCAGCAGACGAGCCCGGGACCTCCTTTACACTGAAGCTTTCTTT
NA	TRBJ2-2	TRBV6-1	NA	CASSEGRTGELFF	TGTGCCAGCAGTGAAGGGCGCACCGGGGAGCTGTTTTTT
TRBD1	TRBJ1-5	TRBV7-1	few	CASSNRGDQPQHF	TGTGCCAGCAGCAACAGGGGGGATCAGCCCCAGCATTTT
NA	TRBJ1-5	TRBV28	few	CASTSLRGPQHF	TGTGCCAGCACTTCGCTGAGGGGGCCCCAGCATTTT
NA	TRBJ2-4	TRBV19	few	CASSTGALAKNIQYF	TGTGCCAGTAGTACGGGGGCCCTAGCCAAAAACATTCAGTACTTC
TRBD1	TRBJ1-6	TRBV7-2	few	CASKGQGNSPLHF	TGTGCCAGCAAGGGACAGGGCAATTCACCCCTCCACTTT
TRBD2	TRBJ2-2	TRBV6-8	NA	CASRRTSGGQALNTGELFF	TGTGCCAGCAGGAGGACTAGCGGGGGCCAGGCGTTGAACACCGGGGAGCTGTTTTTT
NA	TRBJ1-3	TRBV10-2	NA	CASSEPNRNTIYF	TGCGCCAGCAGTGAACCAAATAGAAACACCATATATTTT
TRBD2	TRBJ2-5	TRBV10-2	NA	CASSDGLAAGETQYF	TGCGCCAGCAGTGATGGACTAGCGGCGGGGGAGACCCAGTACTTC
NA	TRBJ2-1	TRBV11-3	NA	CASRLTASSYNEQFF	TGTGCCAGCAGACTCACCGCGAGCTCCTACAATGAGCAGTTCTTC
NA	TRBJ2-7	TRBV6-7	medium-sized	CATSDGDEQYF	TGTGCCACCAGTGACGGGGACGAGCAGTACTTC
NA	TRBJ2-7	TRBV30	few	CAWATPGRGFYEQYF	TGTGCCTGGGCGACTCCGGGACGGGGGTTCTACGAGCAGTACTTC
TRBD2	TRBJ2-1	TRBV11-3	NA	CASSETGTSGENEQFF	TGTGCCAGCAGCGAGACAGGGACTAGCGGGGAGAATGAGCAGTTCTTC
TRBD2	TRBJ2-1	TRBV11-3	few	CASSLGLAGANEQFF	TGTGCCAGCAGCTTAGGGCTAGCGGGGGCCAATGAGCAGTTCTTC
NA	TRBJ2-7	TRBV12-2	few	CAGGLAGPLGEQYF	TGTGCCGGGGGACTAGCGGGGCCCCTAGGGGAGCAGTACTTC
NA	TRBJ2-1	TRBV29-1	few	CSWGRGMNEQFF	TGCAGCTGGGGGCGGGGTATGAATGAGCAGTTCTTC
TRBD2	TRBJ2-1	TRBV18	few	CASSPRAGERDNEQFF	TGTGCCAGCTCACCGAGGGCGGGAGAAAGGGACAATGAGCAGTTCTTC
TRBD1	TRBJ2-3	TRBV19	NA	CASSVDRASTQYF	TGTGCCAGTAGTGTCGACAGGGCTAGTACGCAGTATTTT
NA	TRBJ1-4	TRBV11-3	few	CASMGVAGANEKLFF	TGTGCCAGCATGGGTGTGGCAGGAGCTAATGAAAAACTGTTTTTT